Below are 9 T cell receptor beta chains sequenced from a single sample in a study of blood T cell repertoires in COVID-19. Produced via immunoSEQ multiplex PCR; TCRdb's table is partial and in-frame only. The sample carries more than 110,000 clones, around nine tenths recorded once. Sequencing input: peripheral blood. The receptors were sampled from a woman in her thirties or forties with acute or convalescent COVID-19.

This clone was observed once. This rearrangement joins TRBV18 to TRBJ1-2; 8 bases agree with TRBD1. This CDR3 region has 15 residues. CDR1 and CDR2 (germline): KGHSH, LQKENI. Losses at the gene ends were 6 bases for V and 0 bases for J; bases not matched to a gene: 6. CDR3 residues: CASSPGQATNYGYTF. Here the CDR3 DNA reads TGTGCCAGCTCCCCGGGACAGGCCACTAACTATGGCTACACCTTC. The variable domain in full, with the rest retrieved from reference TRBV18 and TRBJ1-2, is NAGVMQNPRHLVRRRGQEARLRCSPMKGHSHVYWYRQLPEEGLKFMVYLQKENIIDESGMPKERFSAEFPKEGPSILRIQQVVRGDSAAYFCASSPGQATNYGYTFGSGTRLTVV.

The CDR3 region is CASRYAGQSLNTEAFF. The CDR3 coding sequence is TGTGCCAGCAGGTACGCGGGACAGAGCTTGAACACTGAAGCTTTCTTT. This sequence joins TRBV6-5 and TRBJ1-1, with 7 bases aligning to TRBD1. Germline V gene sequence: CDR1 MNHEY, CDR2 SVGAGI. Unmatched junction bases numbered 10, after V lost 6 bases and J lost 0 bases. The CDR3 is 16 amino acids.

The chain employs TRBV19 and TRBJ2-7; 14 nucleotides align to TRBD2. This CDR3 region has 16 residues. CDR1 and CDR2 (germline): LNHDA, SQIVND (reference sequence). V lost 7 bases to trimming and J lost 1 base; unmatched junction nucleotides: 6. The CDR3 DNA reads as TGTGCCAGTACCGGGACTAGCGGGAGCAAGTCCTACGAGCAGTACTTC. It is translated as CASTGTSGSKSYEQYF. Full variable domain (outside the CDR3, taken from reference TRBV19 and TRBJ2-7): DGGITQSPKYLFRKEGQNVTLSCEQNLNHDAMYWYRQDPGQGLRLIYYSQIVNDFQKGDIAEGYSVSREKKESFPLTVTSAQKNPTAFYLCASTGTSGSKSYEQYFGPGTRLTVT.

The genes are TRBV4-3 and TRBJ1-1; D uncertain. Germline lookup yields CDR1 LGHNA and CDR2 YSLEER. The CDR3 runs to 13 residues. V lost 4 bases, J lost 0 bases, and 6 bases lay in between. The chain's CDR3 is CASSLQLNTEAFF. CDR3 in DNA: TGCGCCAGCAGCCTTCAATTGAACACTGAAGCTTTCTTT.

The chain is built from TRBV5-1 and TRBJ1-1; D gene uncertain. The CDR3 runs 14 residues. CDR1 and CDR2 from the germline V gene are SGHRS and YFSETQ. The V and J ends lost 0 bases and 1 base respectively, with 7 bases between them. The CDR3 DNA is TGCGCCAGCAGCTTGGCCGGGGAGAACACTGAAGCTTTCTTT. Translated: CASSLAGENTEAFF.

The gene calls are TRBV18 and TRBJ1-1; possible D gene TRBD1, 5 bases. CDR1 KGHSH and CDR2 LQKENI come from the germline V gene. CDR3 length: 13 amino acids. The V end lost 8 bases, the J end lost 2 bases, and 12 bases lay between the germline ends. The chain's CDR3 is CASLMTANTEAFF. In nucleotides, the CDR3 is TGTGCCAGCCTTATGACAGCTAACACTGAAGCTTTCTTT.

The chain recombines TRBV28 with TRBJ1-2; 8 nucleotides match TRBD1. This CDR3 has 12 residues. Germline V CDR1 and CDR2: MDHEN, SYDVKM. The ends lost 4 bases at V and 7 bases at J; junction bases unmatched: 2. The CDR3 loop is CASSSGGFGYTF. CDR3 nucleotides: TGTGCCAGCAGTTCAGGGGGCTTTGGCTACACCTTC.

The rearrangement joins TRBV5-1 to TRBJ1-2; unclear D gene. Germline CDR1 reads SGHRS; CDR2 reads YFSETQ. This CDR3 has 13 residues. V was trimmed by 0 bases and J by 8 bases, leaving 11 bases between them. The CDR3 nucleotides read TGCGCCAGCAGCTTGGCCTCTGGGAGAGGCTACACCTTC. As protein: CASSLASGRGYTF.

The chain is built from TRBV7-8 and TRBJ2-7; TRBD2 matches at 9 bases. Losses at the gene ends were 1 base for V and 0 bases for J; bases not matched to a gene: 4. This CDR3 comprises 16 residues. Germline V lookup: CDR1 SGHVS, CDR2 FQNEAQ. The CDR3 loop reads CASSLEGLASSYEQYF. Here the CDR3 DNA reads TGTGCCAGCAGCTTAGAAGGACTAGCGAGCTCCTACGAGCAGTACTTC.